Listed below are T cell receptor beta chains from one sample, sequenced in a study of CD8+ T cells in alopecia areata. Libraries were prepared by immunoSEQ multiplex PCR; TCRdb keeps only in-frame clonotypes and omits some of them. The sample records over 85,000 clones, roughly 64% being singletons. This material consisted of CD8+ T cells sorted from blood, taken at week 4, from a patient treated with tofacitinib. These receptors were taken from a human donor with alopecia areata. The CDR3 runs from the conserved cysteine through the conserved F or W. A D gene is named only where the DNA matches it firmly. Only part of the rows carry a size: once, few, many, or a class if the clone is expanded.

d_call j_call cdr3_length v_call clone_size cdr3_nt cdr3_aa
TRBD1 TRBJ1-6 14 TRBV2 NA TGTGCCAGCAGTAGGACAGGCTTTAATTCACCCCTCCACTTT CASSRTGFNSPLHF
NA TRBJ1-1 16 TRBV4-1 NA TGCGCCAGCAGCCAAGATCTTGGAGGGGGGAGCACTGAAGCTTTCTTT CASSQDLGGGSTEAFF
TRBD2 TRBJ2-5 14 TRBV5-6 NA TGTGCCAGCAGCTTTGGTGGGGGGGAAGAGACCCAGTACTTC CASSFGGGEETQYF
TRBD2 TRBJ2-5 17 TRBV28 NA TGTGCCAGCAGTTTCGCCCGACTAGCGGAGGGCCAAGAGACCCAGTACTTC CASSFARLAEGQETQYF
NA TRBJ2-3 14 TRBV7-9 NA TGTGCCAGCAGCTTAGCGATGGGCACAGATACGCAGTATTTT CASSLAMGTDTQYF
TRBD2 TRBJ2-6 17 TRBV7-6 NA TGTGCCAGCAGCCCGGGACTAGCGGAATCTGGGGCCAACGTCCTGACTTTC CASSPGLAESGANVLTF
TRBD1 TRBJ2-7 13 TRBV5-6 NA TGTGCCAGCAGCTTGGGGGACAGGGACGAGCAGTACTTC CASSLGDRDEQYF
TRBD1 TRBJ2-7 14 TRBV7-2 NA TGTGCCAGCAGCTTAGGACAGGGGATTTACGAGCAGTACTTC CASSLGQGIYEQYF
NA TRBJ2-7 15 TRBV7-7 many TGTGCCAGCAGCTACGAACTTACCCCCCATTACGAGCAGTACTTC CASSYELTPHYEQYF
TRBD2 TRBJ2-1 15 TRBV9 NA TGTGCCAGCAGCGCCGGGACTAGCGGTTCAGATGAGCAGTTCTTC CASSAGTSGSDEQFF
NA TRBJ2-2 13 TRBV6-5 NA TGTGCCAGCCGGGGACTTAACACCGGGGAGCTGTTTTTT CASRGLNTGELFF
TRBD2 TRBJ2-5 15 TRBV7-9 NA TGTGCCAGCAGCTTATGGCTAGCGGCCCAAGAGACCCAGTACTTC CASSLWLAAQETQYF
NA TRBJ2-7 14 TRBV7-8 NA TGTGCCAGCAGCTTAGTTGGCAGGTTGGGCGAGCAGTACTTC CASSLVGRLGEQYF
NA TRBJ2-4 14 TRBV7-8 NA TGTGCCAGCAGCTTAAAGGATACCAAAAACATTCAGTACTTC CASSLKDTKNIQYF
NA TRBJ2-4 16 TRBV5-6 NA TGTGCCAGCAGCTTAAAGTCCGGGATAGCCAAAAACATTCAGTACTTC CASSLKSGIAKNIQYF
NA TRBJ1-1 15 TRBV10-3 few TGTGCCATCAGTGGAATGGACGGACCGAACACTGAAGCTTTCTTT CAISGMDGPNTEAFF
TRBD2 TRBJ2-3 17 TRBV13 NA TGTGCCAGCAGCTTATATACTAGCGGGAGAGAAGCAGATACGCAGTATTTT CASSLYTSGREADTQYF
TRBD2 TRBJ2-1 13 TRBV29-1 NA TGCAGCGTTGGAGGACTAGCCTACAATGAGCAGTTCTTC CSVGGLAYNEQFF
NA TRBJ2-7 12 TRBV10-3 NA TGTGCCATCAGTGAGCGCAGTCTCGAGCAGTACTTC CAISERSLEQYF
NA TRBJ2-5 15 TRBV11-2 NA TGTGCCAGCCAACTAGGGCCCTACCCCCAAGAGACCCAGTACTTC CASQLGPYPQETQYF
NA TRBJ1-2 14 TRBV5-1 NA TGCGCCAGCAGCACGGGGGACGGATACTATGACTACACCTTC CASSTGDGYYDYTF
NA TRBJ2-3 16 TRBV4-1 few TGCGCCAGCAGCCAACCGAGGGGGGTCCGGACAGATACGCAGTATTTT CASSQPRGVRTDTQYF
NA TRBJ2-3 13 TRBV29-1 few TGCAGCGTTGGGAACCTGGGCCCAGATACGCAGTATTTT CSVGNLGPDTQYF
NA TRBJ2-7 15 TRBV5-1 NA TGCGCCAGCAGCTTGGAGGGCAGGGCCTCCTACGAGCAGTACTTC CASSLEGRASYEQYF
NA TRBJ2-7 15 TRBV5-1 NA TGCGCCAGCAGCTACGCCAGGGGCTACTCCTACGAGCAGTACTTC CASSYARGYSYEQYF